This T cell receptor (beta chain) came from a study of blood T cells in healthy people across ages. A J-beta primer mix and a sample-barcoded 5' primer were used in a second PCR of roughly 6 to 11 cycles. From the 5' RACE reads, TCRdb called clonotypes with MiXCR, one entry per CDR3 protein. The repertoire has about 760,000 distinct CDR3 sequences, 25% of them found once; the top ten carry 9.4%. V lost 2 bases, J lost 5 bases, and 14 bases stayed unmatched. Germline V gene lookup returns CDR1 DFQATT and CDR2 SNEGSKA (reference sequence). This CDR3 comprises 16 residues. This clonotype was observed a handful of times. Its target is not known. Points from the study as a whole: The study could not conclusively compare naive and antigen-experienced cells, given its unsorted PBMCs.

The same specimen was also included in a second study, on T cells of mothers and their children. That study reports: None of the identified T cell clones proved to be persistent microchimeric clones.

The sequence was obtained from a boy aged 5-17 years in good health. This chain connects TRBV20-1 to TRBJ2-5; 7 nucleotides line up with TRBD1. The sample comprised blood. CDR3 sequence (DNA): TGCAGTGCTAGAACCCACCAAGGACAGGTTGGGGAGACCCAGTACTTC. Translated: CSARTHQGQVGETQYF.